The entry that follows covers one T cell receptor (beta chain) sequence. This record comes from a study of blood T cells in healthy people across ages. The CDR3 contains 13 residues. The V gene's germline CDR1 is MDHEN and CDR2 SYDVKM. The use of a sample-barcoded 5' primer and a J-beta primer mix characterized a second PCR of roughly 6 to 11 cycles. TCRdb re-called the 5' RACE reads through MiXCR, storing one row per CDR3 protein. This table holds 600,000 to 800,000 distinct CDR3 sequences, around 52% found once. Every donor contributed roughly 11 milliliters of peripheral blood by blood draw. This chain uses TRBV28 with TRBJ2-3; TRBD2 aligns across 8 bases. Sequencing was carried out using blood. This receptor was taken from an elderly woman in good health. In DNA, the CDR3 is TGTGCGGGAGGAACTAGCGGCCCAGATACGCAGTATTTT. Its protein product is CAGGTSGPDTQYF.